This T cell receptor (beta chain) was identified in a study of OX40 agonist ivuxolimab in advanced cancers. Findings and limits, study-wide: The mean number of expanded clones was higher in CD8+ T cells than in CD4+.

Notes on this clone: Antigen unknown.

This table comes from immunoSEQ multiplex PCR, and its TCRdb copy is limited to in-frame clones, with some not included. The sample lists tens of thousands of clones; over 75% were seen once. This CDR3 region has 14 residues. CDR1 and CDR2 (germline): MGHRA, YSYEKL. The V and J ends lost 4 bases and 2 bases respectively, with 12 bases between them. The TCR was taken from an adult with an advanced solid tumor such as melanoma, head and neck, liver or kidney cancer. V usage is TRBV4-1 and J usage is TRBJ2-7; D is possibly TRBD2 (6 bases). The starting material was CD4+ or CD8+ T cells sorted from blood, obtained in a trial of the OX40 agonist ivuxolimab. CDR3 amino acids: CASSLGDLAYEQYF. The CDR3 coding sequence is TGCGCCAGCAGCCTTGGGGACTTAGCCTACGAGCAGTACTTC.